These 12 T cell receptor beta chains originate from one sample sequenced in a study of tumor-infiltrating lymphocytes in primary liver carcinoma. Priming with a constant-region primer yielded TCR beta cDNA from about 500 ng total RNA. TCR beta libraries came from three nested multiplex PCR rounds using slightly modified ARM-PCR. The opening two PCR rounds, ten to eleven cycles each, paired TRBV1-TRBV30 forward primers with a C-beta reverse primer. Each CDR3 protein gets one entry after TCRdb re-called the multiplex PCR reads with MiXCR. The sample shows 250,000 to 400,000 distinct CDR3 sequences, roughly two thirds of them seen only once. Alongside blood RNA obtained from unsorted whole blood, germline DNA was also extracted. The sequencing sample was made of peripheral blood. The receptors originated from a man aged 35-49 years with primary liver carcinoma and hepatitis B virus infection.

In its sample, this clonotype was seen a few times. The genes are TRBV29-1 and TRBJ2-1; D is unresolved. Germline V lookup: CDR1 SQVTM, CDR2 ANQGSEA. The CDR3 spans 10 residues. Trimming took off 4 bases at V and 12 bases at J, with 10 bases between the two ends. CDR3 sequence (DNA): TGCAGCGTTGTATGGTATGTGCAGTTCTTC. It yields the protein CSVVWYVQFF.

Regarding this clonotype: This could be a read error, since a much larger clone is one nucleotide away. This chain joins TRBV2 and TRBJ2-5; D is perhaps TRBD1 (5 bases). V was pared by 4 bases and J by 1 base, with 7 bases between. Germline values: CDR1 SNHLY, CDR2 FYNNEI. The CDR3 totals 13 residues. The CDR3 reads CASSGQCQETQYF. In DNA, the CDR3 is TGTGCCAGCAGTGGACAGTGCCAAGAGACCCAGTACTTC.

The chain links TRBV12-3 or TRBV12-4 to TRBJ1-1; D is possibly TRBD1 (5 bases). Trimming pared 2 bases from V and 0 bases from J, leaving 13 bases between. This CDR3 has 16 amino acids. The CDR3 here is CASSLPIGHMNTEAFF. The DNA of the CDR3 is TGTGCCAGCAGTTTACCGATCGGACACATGAACACTGAAGCTTTCTTT.

About this clonotype: This clone may be a read error of a much larger clone one base away. The chain links TRBV12-3 or TRBV12-4 to TRBJ1-5; D ambiguous. The V end lost 6 bases, the J end lost 7 bases, and 19 bases lay between the germline ends. The CDR3 is made up of 15 amino acids. The DNA for the CDR3 is TGTGCCAGCAGCCCCGCAGCGAAGGCTAACCAGCCCCAGCATTTT. Its translation is CASSPAAKANQPQHF.

This clonotype was observed many times. The chain is built from TRBV6-5 and TRBJ1-5, with no clear D. This CDR3 spans 14 amino acids. V was clipped by 3 bases and J by 3 bases, with 9 bases between them. Per the germline V gene, CDR1 is MNHEY and CDR2 is SVGAGI. The CDR3 DNA is TGTGCCAGCAGTTATAGCAGTTTCAATCAGCCCCAGCATTTT. This codes for CASSYSSFNQPQHF.

With respect to this clonotype: A much larger clone lies one base from this, so it may be a read error. This chain links TRBV6-1 with TRBJ2-1, with TRBD2 matching over 8 bases. Losses at the gene ends were 7 bases for V and 8 bases for J; bases not matched to a gene: 19. The CDR3 runs 17 residues. Germline CDR1 and CDR2: MNHNS and SASEGT. CDR3 loop: CASTEPPGGSDTDEQFF. CDR3 sequence (DNA): TGTGCCAGCACCGAGCCTCCGGGGGGGTCGGACACGGATGAGCAGTTCTTC.

The rearrangement joins TRBV27 to TRBJ1-2; the match to TRBD1 covers 9 bases. Germline V gives CDR1 MNHEY, CDR2 SMNVEV (reference sequence). The CDR3 length is 14 residues. Losses at the gene ends were 6 bases for V and 7 bases for J; bases not matched to a gene: 9. This CDR3 reads CASRPNRGPCGYTF. CDR3 DNA: TGTGCCAGCAGACCAAACAGGGGGCCGTGTGGCTACACCTTC.

The chain employs TRBV28 and TRBJ2-7; TRBD1 is a possible D gene (6 bases). The V and J ends lost 5 bases and 3 bases respectively, with 17 bases between them. Germline V gives CDR1 MDHEN, CDR2 SYDVKM. This CDR3 is 15 amino acids long. CDR3 nucleotide sequence: TGTGCCAGCAGTAGTCGACAGGAAGAATACTACGAGCAGTACTTC. Residues: CASSSRQEEYYEQYF.

The chain has TRBV28 and TRBJ2-7; tentatively, D is TRBD1 (6 bases). The CDR3 covers 14 residues. Trimming shortened V by 8 bases and J by 7 bases, and 21 bases separated the two germline ends. CDR1 is MDHEN and CDR2 is SYDVKM in the germline V gene. The CDR3 protein is CASCLPAGAGEQYF. CDR3 DNA: TGTGCCAGCTGTCTCCCAGCAGGGGCCGGGGAGCAGTACTTC.

This clonotype appeared many times. V is TRBV6-2 or TRBV6-3 and J is TRBJ2-7; 8 bases are shared with TRBD2. This CDR3 has 15 amino acids. Germline V lookup: CDR1 MNHEY, CDR2 SVGEGT. With 2 bases clipped from V and 4 bases from J, the junction kept 7 bases outside the gene matches. CDR3 coding DNA: TGTGCCAGCAGTTACGAAACGGGAGGGCTGTACGAGCAGTACTTC. Its translation: CASSYETGGLYEQYF.

This clonotype was counted a few times. A clone one base away is much larger, so this may be a read error. This chain links TRBV29-1 with TRBJ2-3, with TRBD2 matching over 9 bases. Germline trimming cut 6 bases from V and 5 bases from J; bases unmatched to any gene: 12. This CDR3 has 15 amino acids. Looked up from germline, CDR1 is SQVTM and CDR2 is ANQGSEA. CDR3 nucleotide sequence: TGCAGCGTGGGGACTAGCTGGAGCGGGGGAGATACGCAGTATTTT. Its protein product is CSVGTSWSGGDTQYF.

A remark on this clonotype: One base away lies a much larger clone, so this may be a sequencing read error. The rearrangement links TRBV10-1 to TRBJ2-7; no firm D call. Germline-derived CDR1 and CDR2 are WNHNN and SYGVQD (reference sequence). V lost 6 bases and J 6 bases, leaving 12 bases between the germline ends. CDR3 size: 12 residues. The CDR3 region is CASSASVGEQYF. CDR3 nucleotide sequence: TGCGCCAGCAGCGCGTCGGTAGGCGAGCAGTACTTC.